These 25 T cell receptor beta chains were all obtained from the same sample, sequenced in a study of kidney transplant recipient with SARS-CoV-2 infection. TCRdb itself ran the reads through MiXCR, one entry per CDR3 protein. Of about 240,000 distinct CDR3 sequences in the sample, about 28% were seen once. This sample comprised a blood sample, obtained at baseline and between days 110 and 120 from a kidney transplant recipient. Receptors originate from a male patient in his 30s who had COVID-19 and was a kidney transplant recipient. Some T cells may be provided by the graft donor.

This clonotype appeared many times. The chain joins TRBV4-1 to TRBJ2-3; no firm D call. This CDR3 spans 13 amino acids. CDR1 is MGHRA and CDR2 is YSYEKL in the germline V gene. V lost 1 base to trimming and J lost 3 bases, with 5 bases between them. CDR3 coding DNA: TGCGCCAGCAGCCAAGGACGGACAGATACGCAGTATTTT. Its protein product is CASSQGRTDTQYF.

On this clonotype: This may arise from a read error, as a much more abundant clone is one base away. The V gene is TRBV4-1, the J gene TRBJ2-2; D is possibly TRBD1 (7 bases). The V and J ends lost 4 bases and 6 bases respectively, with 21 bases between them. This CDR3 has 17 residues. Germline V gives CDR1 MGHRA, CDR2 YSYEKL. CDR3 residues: CASSRLTGVREAGELFF. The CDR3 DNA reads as TGCGCCAGCAGCCGGCTCACAGGGGTGAGGGAGGCCGGGGAGCTGTTTTTT.

The CDR3 sequence is CASSYFPVVRKTYGYTF. CDR3 nucleotide sequence: TGTGCCAGCAGCTATTTTCCGGTCGTTAGAAAGACCTATGGCTACACCTTC. This chain joins TRBV16 and TRBJ1-2; D is ambiguous. CDR3 length equals 17 residues. Germline values: CDR1 KGHSY, CDR2 FQNENV. V was clipped by 5 bases and J by 4 bases, with 23 bases between them.

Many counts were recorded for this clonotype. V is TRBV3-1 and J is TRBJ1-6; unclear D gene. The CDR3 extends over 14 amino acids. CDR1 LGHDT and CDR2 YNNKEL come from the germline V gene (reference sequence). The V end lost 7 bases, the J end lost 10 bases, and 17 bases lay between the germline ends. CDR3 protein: CASTPGETGSPLHF. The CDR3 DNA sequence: TGTGCCAGCACCCCGGGAGAGACGGGCTCACCCCTCCACTTT.

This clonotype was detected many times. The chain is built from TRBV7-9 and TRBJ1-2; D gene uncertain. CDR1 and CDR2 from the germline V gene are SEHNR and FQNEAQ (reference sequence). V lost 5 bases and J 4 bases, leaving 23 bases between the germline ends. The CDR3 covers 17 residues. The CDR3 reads CASSSKLYHGKTYGYTF. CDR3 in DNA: TGTGCCAGCAGCAGCAAGCTATACCATGGAAAGACCTATGGCTACACCTTC. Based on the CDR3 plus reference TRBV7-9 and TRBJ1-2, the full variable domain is DTGVSQNPRHKITKRGQNVTFRCDPISEHNRLYWYRQTLGQGPEFLTYFQNEAQLEKSRLLSDRFSAERPKGSFSTLEIQRTEQGDSAMYLCASSSKLYHGKTYGYTFGSGTRLTVV.

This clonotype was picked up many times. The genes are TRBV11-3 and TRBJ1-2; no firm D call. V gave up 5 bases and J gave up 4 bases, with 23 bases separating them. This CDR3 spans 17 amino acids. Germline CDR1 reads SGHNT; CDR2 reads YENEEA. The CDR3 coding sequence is TGTGCCAGCAGCCCGAAGTTCGATCTCGGAAAGACCTATGGCTACACCTTC. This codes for CASSPKFDLGKTYGYTF.

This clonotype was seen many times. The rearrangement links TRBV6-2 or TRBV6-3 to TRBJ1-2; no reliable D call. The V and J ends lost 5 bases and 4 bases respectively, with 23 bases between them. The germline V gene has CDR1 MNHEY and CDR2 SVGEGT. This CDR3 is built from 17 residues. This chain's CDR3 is CASSSGTCIGKTYGYTF. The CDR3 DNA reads TGTGCCAGCAGTAGCGGTACCTGCATCGGAAAGACCTATGGCTACACCTTC.

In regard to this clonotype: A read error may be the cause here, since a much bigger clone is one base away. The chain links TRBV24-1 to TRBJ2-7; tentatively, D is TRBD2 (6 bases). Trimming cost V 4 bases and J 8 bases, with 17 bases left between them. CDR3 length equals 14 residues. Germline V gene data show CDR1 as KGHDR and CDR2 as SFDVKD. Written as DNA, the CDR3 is TGTGCCACCAGTGAAGGGGACTGCCGTTTTAAGCAGTACTTC. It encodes CATSEGDCRFKQYF.

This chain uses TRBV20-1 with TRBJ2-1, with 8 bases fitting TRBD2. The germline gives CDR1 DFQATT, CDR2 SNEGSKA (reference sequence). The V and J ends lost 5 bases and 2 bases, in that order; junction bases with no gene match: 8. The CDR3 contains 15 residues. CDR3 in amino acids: CSASLGGATYNEQFF. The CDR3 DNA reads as TGCAGTGCTTCACTCGGGGGGGCCACCTACAATGAGCAGTTCTTC.

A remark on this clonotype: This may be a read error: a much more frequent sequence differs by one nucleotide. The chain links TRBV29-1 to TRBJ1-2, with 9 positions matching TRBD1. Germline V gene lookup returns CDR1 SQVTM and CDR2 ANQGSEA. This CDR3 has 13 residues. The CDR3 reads CNVDRTGDYGYTF. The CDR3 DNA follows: TGCAACGTTGATCGGACAGGGGACTATGGCTACACCTTC.

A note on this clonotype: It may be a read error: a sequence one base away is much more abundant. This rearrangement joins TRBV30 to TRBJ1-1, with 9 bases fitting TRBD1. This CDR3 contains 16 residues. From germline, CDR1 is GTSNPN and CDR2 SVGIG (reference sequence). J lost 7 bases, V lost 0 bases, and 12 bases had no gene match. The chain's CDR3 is CAWSVDRGEPRVEAFF. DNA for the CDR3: TGTGCCTGGAGTGTAGACAGGGGGGAACCCCGGGTTGAAGCTTTCTTT. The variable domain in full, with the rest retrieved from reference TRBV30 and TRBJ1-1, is SQTIHQWPATLVQPVGSPLSLECTVEGTSNPNLYWYRQAAGRGLQLLFYSVGIGQISSEVPQNLSASRPQDRQFILSSKKLLLSDSGFYLCAWSVDRGEPRVEAFFGQGTRLTVV.

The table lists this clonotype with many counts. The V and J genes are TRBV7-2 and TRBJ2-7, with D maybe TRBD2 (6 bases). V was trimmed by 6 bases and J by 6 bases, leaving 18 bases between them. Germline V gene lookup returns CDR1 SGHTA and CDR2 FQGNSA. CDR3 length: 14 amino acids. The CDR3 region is CASRTGLPWGEQYF. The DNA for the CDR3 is TGTGCCAGCAGAACGGGACTCCCCTGGGGCGAGCAGTACTTC. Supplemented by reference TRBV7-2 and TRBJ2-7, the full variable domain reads GAGVSQSPSNKVTEKGKDVELRCDPISGHTALYWYRQSLGQGLEFLIYFQGNSAPDKSGLPSDRFSAERTGGSVSTLTIQRTQQEDSAVYLCASRTGLPWGEQYFGPGTRLTVT.

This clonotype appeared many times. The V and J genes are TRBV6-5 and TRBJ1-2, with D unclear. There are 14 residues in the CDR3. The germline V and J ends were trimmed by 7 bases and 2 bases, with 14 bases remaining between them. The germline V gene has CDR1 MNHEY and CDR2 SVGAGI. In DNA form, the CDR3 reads TGTGCCAGCACCTCCCATGGAAGAAACTATGGCTACACCTTC. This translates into CASTSHGRNYGYTF.

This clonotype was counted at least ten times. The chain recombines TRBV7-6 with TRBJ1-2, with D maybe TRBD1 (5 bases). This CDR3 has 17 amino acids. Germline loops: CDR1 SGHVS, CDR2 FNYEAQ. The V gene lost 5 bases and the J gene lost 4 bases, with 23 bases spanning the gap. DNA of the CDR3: TGTGCCAGCAGCGCCAGGGATGAATCTCGAAAGACCTATGGCTACACCTTC. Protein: CASSARDESRKTYGYTF.

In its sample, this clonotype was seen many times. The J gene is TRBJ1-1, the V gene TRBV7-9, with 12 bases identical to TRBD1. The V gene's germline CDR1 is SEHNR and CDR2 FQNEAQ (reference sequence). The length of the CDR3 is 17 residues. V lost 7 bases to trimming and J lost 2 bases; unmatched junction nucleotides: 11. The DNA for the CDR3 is TGTGCCAGCACCCCGGGACAGGGGGCTTTGGAAAACACTGAAGCTTTCTTT. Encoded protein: CASTPGQGALENTEAFF.

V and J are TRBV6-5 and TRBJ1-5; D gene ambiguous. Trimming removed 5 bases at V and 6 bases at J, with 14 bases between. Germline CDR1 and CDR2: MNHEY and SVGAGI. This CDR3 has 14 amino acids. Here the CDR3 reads CASSEEQGRQPQHF. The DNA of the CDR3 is TGTGCCAGCAGTGAGGAACAAGGGCGTCAGCCCCAGCATTTT.

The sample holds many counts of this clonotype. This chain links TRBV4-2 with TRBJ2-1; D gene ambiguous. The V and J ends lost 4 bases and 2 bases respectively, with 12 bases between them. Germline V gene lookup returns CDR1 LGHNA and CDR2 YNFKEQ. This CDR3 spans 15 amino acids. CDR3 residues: CASSLNSGTYNEQFF. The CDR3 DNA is TGTGCCAGCAGCCTTAACTCGGGCACCTACAATGAGCAGTTCTTC.

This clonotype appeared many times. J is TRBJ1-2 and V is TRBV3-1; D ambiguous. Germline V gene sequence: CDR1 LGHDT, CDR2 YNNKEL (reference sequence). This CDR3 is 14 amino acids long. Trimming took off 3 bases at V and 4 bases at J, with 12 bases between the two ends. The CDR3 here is CASSHSGDPYGYTF. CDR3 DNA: TGTGCCAGCAGCCATTCTGGAGACCCCTATGGCTACACCTTC.

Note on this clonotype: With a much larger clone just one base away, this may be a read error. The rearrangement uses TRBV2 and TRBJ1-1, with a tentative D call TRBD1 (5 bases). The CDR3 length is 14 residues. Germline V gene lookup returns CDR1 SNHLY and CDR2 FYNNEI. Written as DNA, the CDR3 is TGTGCCAGCAGTGAGGGGCAGGGCTCGACTGAAGCTTGCTTT. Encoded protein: CASSEGQGSTEACF.

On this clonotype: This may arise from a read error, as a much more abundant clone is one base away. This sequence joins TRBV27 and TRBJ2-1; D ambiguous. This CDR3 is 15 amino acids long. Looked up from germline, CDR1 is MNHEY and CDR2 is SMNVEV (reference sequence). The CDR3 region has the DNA TGTGCCAGCAGTTTACTAGGTTACTCCTACAATGAGCAGCTCTTC. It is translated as CASSLLGYSYNEQLF.

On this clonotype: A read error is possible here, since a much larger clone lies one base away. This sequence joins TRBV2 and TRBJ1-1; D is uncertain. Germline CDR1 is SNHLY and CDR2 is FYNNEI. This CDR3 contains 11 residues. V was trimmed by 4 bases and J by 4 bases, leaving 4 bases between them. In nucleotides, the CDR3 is TGTGCCAGCAGTGGCCCCACTGAAGCTTTCTTT. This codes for CASSGPTEAFF.

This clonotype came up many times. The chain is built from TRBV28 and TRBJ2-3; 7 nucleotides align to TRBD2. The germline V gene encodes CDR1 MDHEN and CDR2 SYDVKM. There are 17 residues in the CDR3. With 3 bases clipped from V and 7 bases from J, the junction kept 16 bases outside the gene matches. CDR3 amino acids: CASSFWTRSGRGYTQYF. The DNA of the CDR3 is TGTGCCAGCAGTTTTTGGACTAGATCTGGGAGAGGATATACGCAGTATTTT.

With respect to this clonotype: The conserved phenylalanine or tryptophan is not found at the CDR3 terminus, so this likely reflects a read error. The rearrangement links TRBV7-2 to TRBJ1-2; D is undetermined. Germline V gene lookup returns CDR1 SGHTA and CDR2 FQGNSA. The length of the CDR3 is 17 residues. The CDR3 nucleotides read TGTGTCAGCAGCTTTTCATCCAGAGACGGAAAGACCTATGGCTACACCCTC. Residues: CVSSFSSRDGKTYGYTL.

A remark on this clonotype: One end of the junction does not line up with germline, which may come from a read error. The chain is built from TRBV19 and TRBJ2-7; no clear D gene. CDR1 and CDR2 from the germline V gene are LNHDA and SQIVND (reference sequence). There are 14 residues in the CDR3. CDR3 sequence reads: CANSASDESCEQYF. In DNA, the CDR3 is TGTGCCAATAGTGCCTCGGACGAGTCCTGCGAGCAGTACTTC.

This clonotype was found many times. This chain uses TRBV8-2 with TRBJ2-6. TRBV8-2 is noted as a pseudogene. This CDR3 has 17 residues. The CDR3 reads CGNTQRITQSRANVLTF. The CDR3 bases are TGTGGCAACACGCAAAGGATAACACAAAGTCGGGCCAACGTCCTGACTTTC.